This is a list of T cell receptor beta chains from one sample in a study of T cell changes during pregnancy in multiple sclerosis. The data were produced by immunoSEQ multiplex PCR, yet TCRdb's version contains in-frame clones alone and is incomplete. The table lists about 52,000 clones, roughly 92% of them singletons. The material was CD4+ T cells from peripheral blood mononuclear cells, obtained in the third trimester of pregnancy. The receptors derive from a female donor with multiple sclerosis, enrolled in a pregnancy study. Each CDR3 is given with its conserved first and last residue. The D gene is left open where the match is weak. Not every row has a clone size; where given, it reads once, few, many or a size class.

TRBJ2-1	TRBD1	TRBV4-2	-	TGTGCCAGCAGCCCCCACTCATCAGGGGGCGCACGGAGTGAGCAGTTCTTC	CASSPHSSGGARSEQFF
TRBJ1-4	TRBD1	TRBV6-6	-	TGTGCCAGCCGGGACAGGGAGAATGAAAAACTGTTTTTT	CASRDRENEKLFF
TRBJ1-1	-	TRBV21-1	-	TGTGCCAGCAAGGGGGACAGGGGGGGCACTGAAGCTTTCTTT	CASKGDRGGTEAFF
TRBJ1-2	TRBD1	TRBV6-1	-	TGTGCCAGCAGTGACCCCCGGACAGGGGGGGAGGGCTATGGCTACACCTTC	CASSDPRTGGEGYGYTF
TRBJ1-5	-	TRBV2	-	TGTGCCAGCAGTGGGAGCCGCAATCAGCCCCAGCATTTT	CASSGSRNQPQHF
TRBJ1-3	-	TRBV9	-	TGTGCCAGCAGCCCTGTAGCTGGAAACACCATATATTTT	CASSPVAGNTIYF
TRBJ1-6	TRBD1	TRBV6-5	-	TGTGCCAGCAGGGGCGGACAGGCGAATAATTCACCCCTCCACTTT	CASRGGQANNSPLHF
TRBJ1-2	-	TRBV5-1	-	TGCGCCAGCAGCAACGGATGGTCCGGACAGCTGGATGGCTACACCTTC	CASSNGWSGQLDGYTF
TRBJ1-3	TRBD1	TRBV2	few	TGTGCCAGCAGTGAATTTACACAGGGGCTCGGAAACACCATATATTTT	CASSEFTQGLGNTIYF
TRBJ2-7	-	TRBV2	-	TGTGCCAGCAGTGCGTACCAGGAGCAGTACTTC	CASSAYQEQYF
TRBJ2-7	-	TRBV5-1	-	TGCGCCAGCAGCTTGGACCCTAGCACCTACGAGCAGTACTTC	CASSLDPSTYEQYF
TRBJ2-3	-	TRBV6-6	-	TGTGCCAGCAGTTTGGGTTCGGGGGGCAAGACAGATACGCAGTATTTT	CASSLGSGGKTDTQYF
TRBJ2-1	-	TRBV11-2	-	TGTGCCAGCAGCTCTTACTACAATGAGCAGTTCTTC	CASSSYYNEQFF
TRBJ2-1	TRBD2	TRBV5-1	-	TGCGCCAGCAGCTTGGTAGCTAGCGGGGCCCCCTACAATGAGCAGTTCTTC	CASSLVASGAPYNEQFF